These T cell receptor beta chains were read from a single sample in a study of preoperative IRX-2 immunotherapy in early breast cancer. The data were produced by immunoSEQ multiplex PCR, yet TCRdb's version contains in-frame clones alone and is incomplete. This table holds approximately 96,000 clones, approximately 90% found once. Sample: tumor tissue, taken after IRX-2 immunotherapy. These receptors were obtained from a human donor with breast cancer. Each CDR3 is given with its conserved first and last residue. A D gene is named only where the DNA matches it firmly. Clone size is not always given. Where it is, it says once, few, many or a class for expanded clones.

TRBJ2-7 . TRBV28 13 . TGTGCCAGCAGTTCCGGCAGGCGCTACGAGCAGTACTTC CASSSGRRYEQYF
TRBJ1-1 . TRBV18 14 . TGTGCCAGCTCACCGATAGGAGGTACCACTGAAGCTTTCTTT CASSPIGGTTEAFF
TRBJ1-1 . TRBV19 15 . TGTGCCAGTAGTATATCCGGACCTCTGAACACTGAAGCTTTCTTT CASSISGPLNTEAFF
TRBJ2-5 TRBD2 TRBV28 15 few TGTGCCAGCAGTCCCCTCCTAGCGGGAGGTGAGACCCAGTACTTC CASSPLLAGGETQYF
TRBJ2-5 TRBD1 TRBV6-8 15 . TGTGCCAGCAGTTACTCCGACAGGGGGCAAGAGACCCAGTACTTC CASSYSDRGQETQYF
TRBJ2-7 TRBD2 TRBV6-4 16 . TGTGCCAGCAGTTACTCGTCCAGCGGGAGTATTTACGAGCAGTACTTC CASSYSSSGSIYEQYF
TRBJ2-1 TRBD1 TRBV2 16 few TGTGCCAGCAGGAGCGCCGGGACAGGGAACTACAATGAGCAGTTCTTC CASRSAGTGNYNEQFF
TRBJ1-1 . TRBV19 13 . TGTGCCAGTAGTTCTCGGTGGAACACTGAAGCTTTCTTT CASSSRWNTEAFF
TRBJ2-3 . TRBV28 14 . TGTGCCAGCAGAAAGGTGGGGCACACAGATACGCAGTATTTT CASRKVGHTDTQYF
TRBJ1-3 . TRBV28 16 . TGTGCCAGCAGTTCAAGCCCCGGGCCGGTTGGAAACACCATATATTTT CASSSSPGPVGNTIYF
TRBJ2-7 . TRBV6-4 12 . TGTGCCAGCAGTTACTCGAACTACGAGCAGTACTTC CASSYSNYEQYF
TRBJ2-2 . TRBV6-8 16 . TGTGCCATCGGGGGGACAGCGACTTCGAACACCGGGGAGCTGTTTTTT CAIGGTATSNTGELFF
TRBJ2-1 TRBD2 TRBV30 17 . TGTGCCTGGAGTGTAGTTTGGACTAGCGGAGTCTACAATGAGCAGTTCTTC CAWSVVWTSGVYNEQFF
TRBJ2-7 . TRBV6-8 15 . TGTGCCAGCAGTTATAAGGGCCAGAGCTCCTACGAGCAGTACTTC CASSYKGQSSYEQYF
TRBJ1-1 . TRBV6-8 12 once TGTGCCAGCAGTTCCATTTGGACTGAAGCTTTCTTT CASSSIWTEAFF
TRBJ2-1 . TRBV5-1 14 few TGCGCCAGCCTTCTAGGTCCTGGTGGAAATGAGCAGTTCTTC CASLLGPGGNEQFF
TRBJ2-7 . TRBV6-8 15 . TGTGCCAGCAGACCCCGGGGACGGAATCCCTACGAGCAGTACTTC CASRPRGRNPYEQYF
TRBJ2-7 . TRBV28 14 once TGTGCCAGCAGTACCTCCGGGAGACGTAACGAGCAGTACTTC CASSTSGRRNEQYF
TRBJ1-2 . TRBV28 13 . TGTGCCAGCAGAGAGGGTTCTAACTATGGCTACACCTTC CASREGSNYGYTF
TRBJ1-2 . TRBV18 14 . TGTGCCAGCTCACTATTGGACGCAAGCTATGGCTACACCTTC CASSLLDASYGYTF
TRBJ2-3 TRBD2 TRBV15 17 once TGTGCCACCAGCCAACCCGGGGGGACTAGCGTCACAGATACGCAGTATTTT CATSQPGGTSVTDTQYF
TRBJ1-5 . TRBV28 13 once TGTGCCAGCAGTTTAAACGGGGTTCAGCCCCAGCATTTT CASSLNGVQPQHF
TRBJ2-5 . TRBV5-1 16 once TGCGCCAGCAGCTTGGTTGGTCAAGGGAACCAAGAGACCCAGTACTTC CASSLVGQGNQETQYF
TRBJ1-1 TRBD1 TRBV10-2 14 . TGCGCCAGCAGTGAGGGACAGGGGGGCACTGAAGCTTTCTTT CASSEGQGGTEAFF
TRBJ2-1 . TRBV28 14 . TGTGCCAGCAGGACACAGGCGGGACTCAATGAGCAGTTCTTC CASRTQAGLNEQFF
TRBJ2-7 TRBD2 TRBV19 16 . TGTGCCAGTAGTGCCAGACGGACTAGCGGGAACTACGAGCAGTACTTC CASSARRTSGNYEQYF
TRBJ2-7 TRBD2 TRBV7-6 15 . TGTGCCAGCAGTCGGACTAGCGGGATAACTTACGAGCAGTACTTC CASSRTSGITYEQYF
TRBJ1-5 TRBD1 TRBV19 14 . TGTGCCAGTAGTGACAGGGGGCAGGAGCAGCCCCAGCATTTT CASSDRGQEQPQHF
TRBJ2-7 . TRBV18 14 once TGTGCCAGCTCAATTGGGACCGGGGAATACGAGCAGTACTTC CASSIGTGEYEQYF
TRBJ1-2 . TRBV19 14 . TGTGCCAGTAGTACCCTGGACAGTCGAAATGGCTACACCTTC CASSTLDSRNGYTF
TRBJ1-2 . TRBV28 14 . TGTGCCAGCAGGGCTGAAGGACGGACCTATGGCTACACCTTC CASRAEGRTYGYTF
TRBJ1-1 . TRBV12-5 11 . TGTGCCAGCGGAATGAACACTGAAGCTTTCTTT CASGMNTEAFF
TRBJ2-7 TRBD1 TRBV7-1 14 . TGTGCCAGCAGCCTTGGACAGGTAAATTTAGAGCAGTACTTC CASSLGQVNLEQYF
TRBJ1-5 . TRBV28 15 . TGTGCCAGCAGTTGGACAGCCTATAGCAATCAGCCCCAGCATTTT CASSWTAYSNQPQHF
TRBJ1-4 . TRBV7-5 15 . TGTGCCAGCAGCACCGACAGAGGAACTAATGAAAAACTGTTTTTT CASSTDRGTNEKLFF
TRBJ2-1 . TRBV29-1 12 once TGCAGCGTTGAACTAACCTCCAATGAGCAGTTCTTC CSVELTSNEQFF
TRBJ1-1 . TRBV30 12 . TGTGCCTGGAGAGCCGTGAACACTGAAGCTTTCTTT CAWRAVNTEAFF
TRBJ1-2 . TRBV5-1 14 . TGCGCCAGCAGCTTAGGCAGGGAAGGATCTGGCTACACCTTC CASSLGREGSGYTF
TRBJ1-5 . TRBV28 12 once TGTGCCAGCAGTTCGGGAGGACAGCCCCAGCATTTT CASSSGGQPQHF
TRBJ1-5 . TRBV23-1 15 . TGCGCCAGCAGCCTCAAGACTAGGGGAGATCAGCCCCAGCATTTT CASSLKTRGDQPQHF
TRBJ1-2 . TRBV28 13 . TGTGCCAGCAGTTGGCCAGGGGTGGCTGGCTACACCTTC CASSWPGVAGYTF
TRBJ1-6 . TRBV15 14 . TGTGCCACCAGCCTGAGCTCCTATAATTCACCCCTCCACTTT CATSLSSYNSPLHF
TRBJ2-1 . TRBV14 14 . TGTGCCAGCAGCCAGTATACTAGTTTTGCTGAGCAGTTCTTC CASSQYTSFAEQFF
TRBJ2-1 . TRBV5-1 15 few TGCGCCAGCAGCTTCCAGGGTAGCTCCTACAATGAGCAGTTCTTC CASSFQGSSYNEQFF
TRBJ2-2 TRBD1 TRBV29-1 14 . TGCAGCGTTGAACCGGGACAGAAGCCCGGGGAGCTGTTTTTT CSVEPGQKPGELFF
TRBJ1-1 . TRBV30 15 . TGTGCCTGGAGTGGAGGAGGGGGGATGAACACTGAAGCTTTCTTT CAWSGGGGMNTEAFF
TRBJ2-7 TRBD1 TRBV19 15 . TGTGCCAGGCTTTCTGGGACAGTTAACCCCTACGAGCAGTACTTC CARLSGTVNPYEQYF
TRBJ1-5 . TRBV7-8 13 . TGTGCCAGCAGCTGGGCTGGGGATCAGCCCCAGCATTTT CASSWAGDQPQHF
TRBJ2-2 TRBD2 TRBV6-8 15 once TGTGCCAGCAGGGGACTAGCGGGAGGAACCGGGGAGCTGTTTTTT CASRGLAGGTGELFF
TRBJ2-7 TRBD2 TRBV15 14 . TGTGCCACCAGACCGACTAGCGGGACTCGCGAGCAGTACTTC CATRPTSGTREQYF
TRBJ1-2 TRBD1 TRBV19 15 . TGTGCCAGTAGTAGAGACAGGGATACTGGGTATGGCTACACCTTC CASSRDRDTGYGYTF
TRBJ1-1 TRBD1 TRBV18 14 once TGTGCCAGCTCGGGGACAGGACCGTACACTGAAGCTTTCTTT CASSGTGPYTEAFF